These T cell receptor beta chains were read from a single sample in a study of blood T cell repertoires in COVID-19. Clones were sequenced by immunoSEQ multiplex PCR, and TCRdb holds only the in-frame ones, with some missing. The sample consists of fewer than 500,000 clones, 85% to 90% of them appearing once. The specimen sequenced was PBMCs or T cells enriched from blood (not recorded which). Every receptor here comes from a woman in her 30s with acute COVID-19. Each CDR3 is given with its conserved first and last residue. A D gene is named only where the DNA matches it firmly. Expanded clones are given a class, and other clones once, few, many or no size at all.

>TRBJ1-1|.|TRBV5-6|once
TGTGCCAGCAGCTGGCGGGTAAGGCTCACGACTGAAGCTTTCTTT
CASSWRVRLTTEAFF
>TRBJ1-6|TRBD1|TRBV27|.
TGTGCCAGCAGCTCCCGACAGGGGTGGCGTGTTTCACCCCTCCACTTT
CASSSRQGWRVSPLHF
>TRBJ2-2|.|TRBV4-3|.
TGCGCCAGCAGCCAAGACAGGGATTGGTCCGGGGAGCTGTTTTTT
CASSQDRDWSGELFF
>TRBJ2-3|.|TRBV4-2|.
TGTGCCAGCAGCCAAGAAACGGGGGGCACAGATACGCAGTATTTT
CASSQETGGTDTQYF
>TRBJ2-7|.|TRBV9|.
TGTGCCAGCAGCGAGGGAGACTACGAGCAGTACTTC
CASSEGDYEQYF
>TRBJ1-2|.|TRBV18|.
TGTGCCAGCTCACCAAAAGAGGCTGGGGGCGGGTATGGCTACACCTTC
CASSPKEAGGGYGYTF
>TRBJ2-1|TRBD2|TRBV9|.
TGTGCCAGCAGCGTAGTTTCCGTCCGGCGGGGGGGCCTTAATGAGCAGTTCTTC
CASSVVSVRRGGLNEQFF
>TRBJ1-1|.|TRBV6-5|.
TGTGCCAGCAGCCGTCGAGGCACTGAAGCTTTCTTT
CASSRRGTEAFF
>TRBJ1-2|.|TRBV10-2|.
TGCGCCAGCAGTGATTTAGAACCCAAGGGCTACACCTTC
CASSDLEPKGYTF
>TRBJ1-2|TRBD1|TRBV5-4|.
TGTGCCAGCAGCCGGACGACAGGGGGTACCGCAAACTATGGCTACACCTTC
CASSRTTGGTANYGYTF
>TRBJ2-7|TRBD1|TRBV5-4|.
TGTGCCAGCAGCTCGGGACAGGGCAACGAGCAGTACTTC
CASSSGQGNEQYF
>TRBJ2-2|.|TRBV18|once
TGTGCCAGCTCACCAAACAGGGTAGAGAACACCGGGGAGCTGTTTTTT
CASSPNRVENTGELFF
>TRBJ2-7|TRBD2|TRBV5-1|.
TGCGCCAGCAGCTCCGGGACTAGCGGACCCTACGAGCAGTACTTC
CASSSGTSGPYEQYF
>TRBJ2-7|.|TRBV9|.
TGTGCCAGCAGCGTAGCTCCTAGCACCTACGAGCAGTACTTC
CASSVAPSTYEQYF
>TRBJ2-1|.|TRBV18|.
TGTGCCAGCTCGCAACAGATCTACAATGAGCAGTTCTTC
CASSQQIYNEQFF
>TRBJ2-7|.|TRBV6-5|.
TGTGCCACCCGTGGGGGGATCCACGAGCAGTACTTC
CATRGGIHEQYF